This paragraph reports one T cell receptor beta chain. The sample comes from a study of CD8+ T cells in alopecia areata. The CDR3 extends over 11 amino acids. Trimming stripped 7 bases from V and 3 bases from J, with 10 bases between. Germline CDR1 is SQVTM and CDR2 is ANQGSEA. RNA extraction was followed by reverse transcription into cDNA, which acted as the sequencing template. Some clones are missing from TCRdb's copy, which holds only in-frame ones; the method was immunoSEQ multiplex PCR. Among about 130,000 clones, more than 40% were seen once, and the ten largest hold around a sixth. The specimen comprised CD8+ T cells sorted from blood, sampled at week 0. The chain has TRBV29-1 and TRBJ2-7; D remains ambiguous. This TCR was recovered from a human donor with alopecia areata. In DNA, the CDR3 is TGCAGCGCAAATAACAACTACGAGCAGTACTTC. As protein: CSANNNYEQYF.